This T cell receptor (beta chain) appears in the sequencing data of a study of beta chain features in type 1 diabetes. V lost 5 bases to trimming and J lost 6 bases; unmatched junction nucleotides: 5. Germline CDR1 is GTSNPN and CDR2 is SVGIG (reference sequence). The CDR3 runs to 14 residues. A few counts support this clone. Using CD45RO/CCR7/CD25/CD127/CD95/CD27, CD4+ naive, central memory, regulatory and stem cell-like memory cells were sorted. Sequencing targeted expressed TCRB transcripts, as all isolated RNA had been reverse transcribed. TCRdb keeps only in-frame clones here, not all; method: immunoSEQ multiplex PCR. The table records around 200,000 clones, more than 10% of them present only once.

The source material was central memory CD4+ T cells from blood. The source of this sequence is a woman between 18 and 29 years old in good health. V usage is TRBV30 and J usage is TRBJ1-5; 12 nucleotides line up with TRBD1. The CDR3 bases are TGTGCCTGGGCCGGGACAGGGGGCTCTCAGCCCCAGCATTTT. This sequence encodes CAWAGTGGSQPQHF. Variable domain in full (rest from reference TRBV30 and TRBJ1-5): SQTIHQWPATLVQPVGSPLSLECTVEGTSNPNLYWYRQAAGRGLQLLFYSVGIGQISSEVPQNLSASRPQDRQFILSSKKLLLSDSGFYLCAWAGTGGSQPQHFGDGTRLSIL.